These T cell receptor beta chains were read from a single sample in a study of blood T cell repertoires in COVID-19. Clones were sequenced by immunoSEQ multiplex PCR, and TCRdb holds only the in-frame ones, with some missing. The table records tens of thousands of clones, approximately 93% of them present only once. The sequenced sample consisted of peripheral blood. The receptors come from a male donor with active COVID-19. Each CDR3 is given with its conserved first and last residue. A D gene is named only where the DNA matches it firmly. Only part of the rows carry a size: once, few, many, or a class if the clone is expanded.

V gene	J gene	clone size	D gene	CDR3 protein	CDR3 DNA
TRBV7-2	TRBJ1-5	few	.	CASSVSGNQPQHF	TGTGCCAGCAGCGTCTCCGGCAATCAGCCCCAGCATTTT
TRBV5-8	TRBJ2-1	.	.	CASNGNEQFF	TGTGCCAGCAACGGTAATGAGCAGTTCTTC
TRBV25-1	TRBJ1-2	.	.	CASSTQTGPKGYTF	TGTGCCAGCAGTACCCAGACAGGCCCCAAGGGCTACACCTTC
TRBV11-2	TRBJ2-7	.	.	CASSPGGTAYEQYF	TGTGCCAGCAGCCCCGGGGGTACTGCCTACGAGCAGTACTTC
TRBV5-4	TRBJ2-1	.	.	CASSLEQDYNEQFF	TGTGCCAGCAGCTTGGAACAAGACTACAATGAGCAGTTCTTC
TRBV5-1	TRBJ1-1	.	.	CASSFDGPDGAFF	TGCGCCAGCAGCTTTGATGGGCCGGATGGAGCTTTCTTT
TRBV27	TRBJ2-3	once	.	CASRSPRGGTDTQYF	TGTGCCAGCAGAAGCCCTCGAGGTGGCACAGATACGCAGTATTTT
TRBV5-4	TRBJ2-7	.	.	CASSYQGDSYEQYF	TGTGCCAGCAGCTATCAGGGTGACTCCTACGAGCAGTACTTC
TRBV5-1	TRBJ2-1	.	TRBD2	CASSLMAGGSNEQFF	TGCGCCAGCAGCTTGATGGCGGGGGGGTCCAATGAGCAGTTCTTC
TRBV5-1	TRBJ1-1	.	.	CASRLDRNTEAFF	TGCGCCAGCAGACTGGACAGGAACACTGAAGCTTTCTTT
TRBV7-2	TRBJ1-6	.	.	CASSFSWDWGTRNNSPLHF	TGTGCCAGCAGCTTTTCCTGGGACTGGGGCACCAGAAATAATTCACCCCTCCACTTT
TRBV27	TRBJ1-6	.	TRBD1	CASTLGQGRGDNSPLHF	TGTGCCAGCACCCTGGGACAGGGACGAGGGGATAATTCACCCCTCCACTTT
TRBV7-7	TRBJ2-5	.	.	CASSSRAGSVQETQYF	TGTGCTAGCAGTTCTCGCGCAGGGTCCGTCCAAGAGACCCAGTACTTC
TRBV6-1	TRBJ1-2	.	.	CASSESRGGFGYTF	TGTGCCAGCAGTGAATCTCGAGGGGGATTCGGCTACACCTTC
TRBV7-3	TRBJ2-1	once	.	CASSLIGQGSAEQFF	TGTGCCAGCAGCTTAATAGGGCAGGGGTCCGCTGAGCAGTTCTTC
TRBV7-9	TRBJ1-1	.	.	CASTTGGFDTEAFF	TGTGCCAGCACCACTGGGGGGTTTGACACTGAAGCTTTCTTT
TRBV25-1	TRBJ1-4	few	.	CASSVPLSATNEKLFF	TGTGCCAGCAGTGTTCCCTTGTCTGCAACTAATGAAAAACTGTTTTTT
TRBV11-2	TRBJ2-2	.	TRBD1	CASSWGTGAAGELFF	TGTGCCAGCAGCTGGGGGACAGGGGCGGCCGGGGAGCTGTTTTTT
TRBV9	TRBJ2-3	once	TRBD1	CASSVVPGQGGNTQYF	TGTGCCAGCAGCGTAGTCCCGGGACAGGGGGGGAATACGCAGTATTTT
TRBV4-2	TRBJ2-1	.	.	CASSQEAAGSSYNEQFF	TGTGCCAGCAGCCAAGAAGCGGCGGGAAGCTCCTACAATGAGCAGTTCTTC
TRBV3-1/TRBV3-2	TRBJ2-7	once	.	CASSLRTITYEQYF	TGTGCCAGCAGCCTTCGGACAATTACCTACGAGCAGTACTTC
TRBV10-3	TRBJ2-5	.	.	CAISESDFRGGETQYF	TGTGCCATCAGTGAGTCGGATTTCAGGGGCGGAGAGACCCAGTACTTC
TRBV4-3	TRBJ1-1	.	.	CASSQAHSYTEAFF	TGCGCCAGCAGCCAAGCCCACAGCTACACTGAAGCTTTCTTT
TRBV12-3/TRBV12-4	TRBJ1-1	.	TRBD1	CASRGQPNTEAFF	TGTGCCAGTAGGGGACAGCCGAACACTGAAGCTTTCTTT
TRBV4-1	TRBJ2-1	.	.	CASSQGQGSYDEQFF	TGCGCCAGCAGCCAAGGCCAGGGTAGTTACGATGAGCAGTTCTTC
TRBV19	TRBJ2-1	.	TRBD1	CASSRGQGYNEQFF	TGTGCCAGTAGTAGAGGACAGGGTTACAATGAGCAGTTCTTC